The present T cell receptor (beta chain) was sequenced within a study of PD-1 blockade in classical Hodgkin lymphoma. On the study more broadly: Patients were treated with nivolumab at 3 mg/kg, and this was given intravenously every 2 weeks.

Generated by immunoSEQ multiplex PCR, the TCRdb table keeps only in-frame clones and is missing some. Among 90,000 to 140,000 clones, approximately 89% were seen once, and the ten largest hold roughly 19%. Time point reported: cycle 4 day 1 (C4D1), after more than 5 weeks of nivolumab. All trial patients relapsed after autologous stem cell transplantation. CDR3 length: 14 amino acids. V lost 0 bases and J 4 bases, leaving 9 bases between the germline ends. CDR1 SGHAT and CDR2 FQNNGV come from the germline V gene. The chain combines TRBV11-2 with TRBJ1-1; D is undetermined. The sample in question was peripheral blood mononuclear cells (PBMCs), obtained before the fourth cycle of nivolumab. This TCR came from a human donor with classical Hodgkin lymphoma. The CDR3 DNA reads as TGTGCCAGCAGCTTAGATGGTCGGGCCACTGAAGCTTTCTTT. It is translated as CASSLDGRATEAFF.